These 28 T cell receptor beta chains were sequenced from one sample in a study of blood T cells in healthy people across ages. A sample-barcoded 5' primer and a J-beta primer mix were used in a second PCR of roughly 6 to 11 cycles. TCRdb reprocessed the 5' RACE reads via MiXCR and lists one record per CDR3 protein. The table has 550,000 to 600,000 distinct CDR3 sequences, 47% seen once. Sequenced input: blood. These receptor sequences come from a man older than 75 in good health.

The chain links TRBV5-1 to TRBJ2-5; 8 bases are shared with TRBD1. Trimming took 4 bases from V and 1 from J; bases not matched to a gene: 6. The germline gives CDR1 SGHRS, CDR2 YFSETQ. The CDR3 is 15 residues long. CDR3 protein: CASSEGTGLQETQYF. Written as DNA, the CDR3 is TGCGCCAGCAGCGAAGGGACAGGACTCCAAGAGACCCAGTACTTC. The variable domain in full, completed from reference TRBV5-1 and TRBJ2-5, reads KAGVTQTPRYLIKTRGQQVTLSCSPISGHRSVSWYQQTPGQGLQFLFEYFSETQRNKGNFPGRFSGRQFSNSRSEMNVSTLELGDSALYLCASSEGTGLQETQYFGPGTRLLVL.

This clonotype has more than one count but fewer than ten. With a much larger clone just one base away, this may be a read error. The rearrangement uses TRBV7-8 and TRBJ2-5; D unclear. Germline CDR1 is SGHVS and CDR2 is FQNEAQ. V lost 5 bases to trimming and J lost 11 bases, with 27 bases between them. The CDR3 runs 16 residues. Here the CDR3 reads CASSATSNRYNNEQYF. The CDR3 DNA is TGTGCCAGCAGCGCGACGAGTAATAGATATAACAATGAGCAGTACTTC.

This clonotype came up many times. A much larger clone differs from this one at a single base, so this may be a read error. The J gene is TRBJ2-1, the V gene TRBV28; 7 bases line up with TRBD2. The J call may be in error: the DNA end matches TRBJ2-7 better. The CDR3 is 15 amino acids. CDR1 MDHEN and CDR2 SYDVKM come from the germline V gene. The CDR3 protein is CASSPGGGAYNEQYF. CDR3 bases: TGTGCCAGCAGCCCAGGCGGGGGAGCCTACAATGAGCAGTACTTC.

This clonotype was observed a few times. The chain couples TRBV29-1 to TRBJ2-1, with TRBD1 identical over 7 bases. The CDR3 loop spans 14 amino acids. V was pared by 4 bases and J by 2 bases, with 5 bases of the junction left unmatched. The germline gives CDR1 SQVTM, CDR2 ANQGSEA. The CDR3 region has the DNA TGCAGCGTTGGCGACAGGGTACCCTACAATGAGCAGTTCTTC. Its translation: CSVGDRVPYNEQFF.

The rearrangement joins TRBV5-1 to TRBJ2-3, with D possibly being TRBD2 (5 bases). Trimming removed 5 bases at V and 4 bases at J, with 11 bases between. CDR1 SGHRS and CDR2 YFSETQ come from the germline V gene. The CDR3 has 13 amino acids. CDR3 DNA: TGCGCCAGCAGGGCGGGCGTTGCAGATACGCAGTATTTT. Encoded protein: CASRAGVADTQYF.

This clonotype came up many times. This sequence joins TRBV10-2 and TRBJ2-1, with D unclear. V was clipped by 2 bases and J by 2 bases, with 1 base between them. Germline CDR1 and CDR2: WSHSY and SAAADI. The length of the CDR3 is 12 residues. For the CDR3, the DNA is TGCGCCAGCAGTGAGACCTACAATGAGCAGTTCTTC. Translating it yields CASSETYNEQFF.

This clonotype was found many times. This chain links TRBV18 with TRBJ2-1; D is possibly TRBD2 (5 bases). In germline, CDR1 is KGHSH, CDR2 LQKENI. With 1 base removed from V and 8 bases from J, the gap between germline ends came to 15 bases. This CDR3 is built from 15 residues. Written as DNA, the CDR3 is TGTGCCAGCTCACCACAAGTGGGAGCTTCCCATGAGCAGTTCTTC. Translated, it gives CASSPQVGASHEQFF.

The chain combines TRBV5-1 with TRBJ1-2; tentative D call: TRBD1 (6 bases). Trimming pared 5 bases from V and 6 bases from J, leaving 17 bases between. The germline CDR1 and CDR2 sequences are SGHRS and YFSETQ. This CDR3 is 14 amino acids long. In DNA, the CDR3 is TGCGCCAGCAGGGCTTTCGGGACAATCAATGGCTACACCTTC. It yields the protein CASRAFGTINGYTF.

This clonotype showed up just a few times. The chain uses TRBV11-2 and TRBJ2-1, with 8 bases aligning to TRBD2. The CDR3 length is 16 residues. CDR1 and CDR2 (germline): SGHAT, FQNNGV. V was clipped by 6 bases and J by 9 bases; unmatched bases: 16. CDR3 nucleotide sequence: TGTGCCAGCAGTTCCCGTGGAGCGGGGGTAAGGTTTGAGCAGTTCTTC. Translated: CASSSRGAGVRFEQFF. Drawing the rest from reference TRBV11-2 and TRBJ2-1, the complete variable domain is EAGVAQSPRYKIIEKRQSVAFWCNPISGHATLYWYQQILGQGPKLLIQFQNNGVVDDSQLPKDRFSAERLKGVDSTLKIQPAKLEDSAVYLCASSSRGAGVRFEQFFGPGTRLTVL.

This chain joins TRBV10-3 and TRBJ2-7; no clear D. This CDR3 has 14 residues. CDR1 is ENHRY and CDR2 is SYGVKD in the germline V gene. With 7 bases removed from V and 4 bases from J, the gap between germline ends came to 17 bases. CDR3 in DNA: TGTGCCATCAAGCCGGCGGAAAGGGTGTACGAGCAGTACTTC. Amino acids: CAIKPAERVYEQYF.

Comments on this clonotype: This may stem from a read error, because a much larger clone lies one nucleotide away. The chain is built from TRBV7-2 and TRBJ2-5; no clear D. The CDR3 runs to 11 residues. Germline V gene data show CDR1 as SGHTA and CDR2 as FQGNSA. The CDR3 region has the DNA TGTGTCAGCAGCCAGCAAGAGACCCAGTACTTC. Translating gives CVSSQQETQYF. Full variable domain (remainder filled in from reference TRBV7-2 and TRBJ2-5): GAGVSQSPSNKVTEKGKDVELRCDPISGHTALYWYRQSLGQGLEFLIYFQGNSAPDKSGLPSDRFSAERTGGSVSTLTIQRTQQEDSAVYLCVSSQQETQYFGPGTRLLVL.

This clonotype was seen ten or more times. The rearrangement uses TRBV6-5 and TRBJ2-5; 8 nucleotides agree with TRBD2. The CDR3 contains 16 residues. CDR1 and CDR2 (germline): MNHEY, SVGAGI. The J segment lost 1 base and the V segment lost 0 bases, leaving 4 bases of the junction unmatched. CDR3 sequence (DNA): TGTGCCAGCAGTTACTCGTGGCGGGGGGCCCAAGAGACCCAGTACTTC. The encoded protein is CASSYSWRGAQETQYF.

The V gene is TRBV7-9, the J gene TRBJ2-7, with 10 bases lining up with TRBD1. The CDR3 loop spans 13 amino acids. The germline V gene encodes CDR1 SEHNR and CDR2 FQNEAQ (reference sequence). V lost 7 bases to trimming and J lost 3 bases; unmatched junction nucleotides: 3. CDR3 residues: CASTRTGGYEQYF. In DNA, the CDR3 is TGTGCCAGCACCAGGACAGGGGGCTACGAGCAGTACTTC.

V and J are TRBV6-1 and TRBJ2-3; unclear D gene. CDR3 length: 15 residues. The V end lost 0 bases, the J end lost 3 bases, and 10 bases lay between the germline ends. Germline CDR1 and CDR2: MNHNS and SASEGT. The CDR3: CASSEAILGTDTQYF. The CDR3 region has the DNA TGTGCCAGCAGTGAAGCGATACTTGGGACAGATACGCAGTATTTT.

This clonotype has ten or more counts. The chain joins TRBV29-1 to TRBJ2-3; 9 bases agree with TRBD1. CDR1 is SQVTM, CDR2 ANQGSEA, per germline. This CDR3 region has 14 residues. J was trimmed by 8 bases and V by 6 bases; bases with no gene match: 12. In DNA, the CDR3 is TGCAGCGTCCGAAACAGGGGGCTAGCTAGTACGCAGTATTTT. Protein product: CSVRNRGLASTQYF.

The chain combines TRBV4-2 with TRBJ2-7; no clear D. The CDR3 consists of 15 residues. The germline V and J ends were trimmed by 0 bases and 3 bases, with 12 bases remaining between them. Germline lookup yields CDR1 LGHNA and CDR2 YNFKEQ. CDR3 sequence reads: CASSQEFSSDYEQYF. The CDR3, as DNA: TGTGCCAGCAGCCAAGAGTTTAGTTCAGACTACGAGCAGTACTTC.

This sequence joins TRBV15 and TRBJ2-2; 10 bases are a match to TRBD1. J was trimmed by 4 bases and V by 8 bases; bases with no gene match: 4. The V gene's germline CDR1 is LNHNV and CDR2 YYDKDF (reference sequence). This CDR3 comprises 14 residues. CDR3 protein: CATRQGAVTGELFF. In nucleotides, the CDR3 is TGTGCCACCCGACAGGGGGCAGTCACCGGGGAGCTGTTTTTT. The full variable domain, in which reference TRBV15 and TRBJ2-2 provide the parts outside the CDR3, is DAMVIQNPRYQVTQFGKPVTLSCSQTLNHNVMYWYQQKSSQAPKLLFHYYDKDFNNEADTPDNFQSRRPNTSFCFLDIRSPGLGDTAMYLCATRQGAVTGELFFGEGSRLTVL.

The chain combines TRBV7-2 with TRBJ2-1; D might be TRBD1 (5 bases). Germline V gene data show CDR1 as SGHTA and CDR2 as FQGNSA. Trimming cost V 8 bases and J 10 bases, with 21 bases left between them. The length of the CDR3 is 14 residues. The CDR3 DNA reads as TGTGCCAGCGCGTGGGGCTCCACCGCGACGGAGCAGTTCTTC. Its protein product is CASAWGSTATEQFF.

This clonotype was detected a few times. The CDR3 nucleotides are TGTGCCAGCACCCCCGGCTTGAGCTCCTATAATTCACCCCTCCACTTT. It translates to CASTPGLSSYNSPLHF. The genes are TRBV21-1 and TRBJ1-6; the tabulated D call, TRBD1, remains unverified against the DNA. TRBV21-1 has pseudogene status. This CDR3 has 16 residues.

This clonotype was recorded a few times. A much larger clone sits a single nucleotide away, making a read error possible. The chain is built from TRBV6-5 and TRBJ1-1; perhaps TRBD1 as D (6 bases). CDR1 is MNHEY, CDR2 SVGAGI, per germline. Trimming pared 5 bases from V and 5 bases from J, leaving 21 bases between. The CDR3 consists of 16 residues. CDR3 loop: CASSTSATGPETEAFF. The CDR3 DNA reads TGTGCCAGCAGTACCTCCGCTACAGGGCCGGAAACTGAAGCTTTCTTT.

The chain combines TRBV9 with TRBJ2-3; 9 nucleotides match TRBD1. With 7 bases clipped from V and 3 bases from J, the junction kept 3 bases outside the gene matches. CDR3 length equals 13 residues. Germline V gives CDR1 SGDLS, CDR2 YYNGEE. The CDR3 reads CASGTGWTDTQYF. The CDR3 DNA reads as TGTGCCAGCGGGACAGGGTGGACAGATACGCAGTATTTT.

The rearrangement links TRBV20-1 to TRBJ2-3, with 9 bases aligning to TRBD2. The CDR3 sequence is 15 residues long. V gave up 2 bases and J gave up 5 bases; unmatched junction bases: 8. CDR1 is DFQATT, CDR2 SNEGSKA, per germline (reference sequence). This CDR3 is CSARRAGGQGDTQYF. The CDR3 bases are TGCAGTGCTAGAAGGGCGGGGGGGCAAGGAGATACGCAGTATTTT.

This chain links TRBV7-3 with TRBJ2-1; D perhaps matches TRBD2 (6 bases). Germline CDR1 SGHTA, CDR2 FQGTGA. With 8 bases removed from V and 0 bases from J, the gap between germline ends came to 23 bases. This CDR3 is 18 amino acids long. In DNA, the CDR3 is TGTGCCAGCTCCCAAACTCTCAGCGGGCTCGGCTCCTACAATGAGCAGTTCTTC. Its protein product is CASSQTLSGLGSYNEQFF.

The chain couples TRBV29-1 to TRBJ2-1; a weak D match, TRBD1 (6 bases). The germline CDR1 and CDR2 sequences are SQVTM and ANQGSEA. V lost 4 bases and J 6 bases, leaving 13 bases between the germline ends. CDR3 length: 13 amino acids. The CDR3 spells CSVGQGSGNEQFF. The CDR3 DNA sequence: TGCAGCGTTGGGCAGGGGTCGGGCAATGAGCAGTTCTTC.

This clonotype has just a few counts. V usage is TRBV9 and J usage is TRBJ2-1; 7 bases agree with TRBD1. V lost 3 bases to trimming and J lost 10 bases; unmatched junction nucleotides: 7. Germline V gene data show CDR1 as SGDLS and CDR2 as YYNGEE. CDR3 size: 13 residues. CDR3 coding DNA: TGTGCCAGCAGCGGCGACAGGGTAGAGGAGCAGTTCTTC. The encoded protein is CASSGDRVEEQFF.

The chain combines TRBV21-1 with TRBJ1-6. TRBV21-1 is described as a pseudogene. The CDR3 length is 16 residues. CDR3 loop: CASSKLGREYNSPLHF. In nucleotides, the CDR3 is TGTGCCAGCAGCAAACTCGGCAGGGAGTATAATTCACCCCTCCACTTT.

The table lists this clonotype with many counts. The chain couples TRBV6-6 to TRBJ1-4, with 7 bases matching TRBD1. The CDR3 has 15 amino acids. J lost 7 bases, V lost 0 bases, and 5 bases had no gene match. Germline V gives CDR1 MNHNY, CDR2 SVGAGI (reference sequence). The CDR3 region has the DNA TGTGCCAGCAGTTACTCAGGAGGGGGCGGTGAAAAACTGTTTTTT. Translating gives CASSYSGGGGEKLFF.

The rearrangement links TRBV9 to TRBJ2-3; weak D call: TRBD2 (6 bases). The CDR3 contains 16 residues. The germline V and J ends were trimmed by 2 bases and 6 bases, with 19 bases remaining between them. CDR1 and CDR2 from the germline V gene are SGDLS and YYNGEE. CDR3 region: CASSVGPEGLRDTQYF. In nucleotides, the CDR3 is TGTGCCAGCAGCGTGGGCCCGGAGGGTCTTCGGGATACGCAGTATTTT.